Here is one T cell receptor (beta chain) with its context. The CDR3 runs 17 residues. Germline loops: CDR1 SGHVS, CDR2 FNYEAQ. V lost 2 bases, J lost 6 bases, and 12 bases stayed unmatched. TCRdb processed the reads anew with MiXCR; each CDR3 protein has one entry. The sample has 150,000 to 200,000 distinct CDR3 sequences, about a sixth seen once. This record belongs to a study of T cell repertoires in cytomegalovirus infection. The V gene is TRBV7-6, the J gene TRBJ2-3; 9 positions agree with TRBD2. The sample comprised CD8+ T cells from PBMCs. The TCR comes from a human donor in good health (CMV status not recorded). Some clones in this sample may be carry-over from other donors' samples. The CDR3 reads CASSLQYGGGAGDTQYF. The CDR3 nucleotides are TGTGCCAGCAGCTTACAATATGGCGGGGGGGCCGGGGATACGCAGTATTTT.